This T cell receptor beta chain is from a study of blood T cells in healthy people across ages. Sample-barcoded 5' priming and a J-beta primer mix drove a second PCR of about 7 to 12 cycles. MiXCR was run by TCRdb on the 5' RACE reads, yielding one entry per CDR3 protein. The sample consists of about 900,000 distinct CDR3 sequences, 62% of them appearing once. In germline, CDR1 is SEHNR, CDR2 FQNEAQ (reference sequence). This CDR3 spans 14 amino acids. Deletions cut 1 base from V and 4 bases from J, with 10 bases between. Study results and limitations: Since the PBMCs were unsorted, naive and antigen-experienced cells could not be conclusively compared.

As concerns this clonotype: Its target is unknown.

This receptor was taken from a man younger than 40 in good health. The chain has TRBV7-9 and TRBJ1-2; no definite D call. The sequenced sample consisted of blood. As DNA, the CDR3 is TGTGCCAGCAGCTTAGATCCGGAGCCCTATGGCTACACCTTC. This sequence encodes CASSLDPEPYGYTF. The full variable domain, its missing parts supplied by reference TRBV7-9 and TRBJ1-2, is DTGVSQNPRHKITKRGQNVTFRCDPISEHNRLYWYRQTLGQGPEFLTYFQNEAQLEKSRLLSDRFSAERPKGSFSTLEIQRTEQGDSAMYLCASSLDPEPYGYTFGSGTRLTVV.